This T cell receptor beta chain was recovered during a study of human T cells and chemical hapten exposure. Noted time point: patch test 1, 2 weeks after DPC sensitization. Described treatment: therapeutic diphenylcyclopropenone sensitization with weekly scalp DPC. Before extraction, the whole blood was not fractionated, and total RNA was taken from it. Authors' processing steps: With a range of 23,224 to 690,600, the median per sample was around 96,000 TCRs. TCRdb re-derived calls from the RACE reads in MiXCR, one entry per CDR3 protein. None of the V and J calls come from the authors' own analysis; TCRdb made them. Counted here are around 120,000 distinct CDR3 sequences, about an eighth occurring once; the ten biggest clones make up around 0.99%. The J segment lost 4 bases and the V segment lost 2 bases, leaving 11 bases of the junction unmatched. CDR1 SQVTM and CDR2 ANQGSEA come from the germline V gene. The CDR3 contains 16 residues.

The sample here was whole blood, taken in connection with sensitization to the hapten diphenylcyclopropenone (DPC). The TCR comes from a man between 18 and 29 years old with alopecia areata. Some clones in this sample may be carry-over from other donors' samples. The chain employs TRBV29-1 and TRBJ1-5; 7 nucleotides align to TRBD1. In nucleotides, the CDR3 is TGCAGCGTTGAAAACCTTCGGGACAGAAGAAATCAGCCCCAGCATTTT. This translates into CSVENLRDRRNQPQHF.